Listed below are T cell receptor beta chains from one sample, sequenced in a study of vaccination effects on CD4 cells after COVID-19. Their specific antigens are unknown. Some clones are missing from TCRdb's copy, which holds only in-frame ones; the method was immunoSEQ multiplex PCR. The repertoire holds approximately 31,000 clones, with about 74% as singletons. The sample was CD4+ T cells from PBMCs cultured without peptide, taken after COVID-19 vaccination. The receptors originated from a human donor who received a COVID-19 vaccine. The conserved cysteine and the conserved F or W are not part of the CDR3 here. Clone size is given for some rows only: seen once, a few or many times, or a class if the clone is expanded.

>NA|TRBV7-9
ASSLTPHTSNTPDTQY
>NA|TRBV7-9
ASSSGLGTDTQY
>few|TRBV7-9
ASSSQGKSQPQH
>NA|TRBV6-5
ASSYNRGSNTEAF
>NA|TRBV29-1
SAGLAGGPQY
>NA|TRBV5-1
ASTPPTGQAGGELF
>NA|TRBV7-2
ASSSQETQY
>NA|TRBV6-6
ASTRTGTSYEQY
>NA|TRBV18
ASSPQGGRGTEAF
>few|TRBV12-3/TRBV12-4
ASSRGDRGGYT
>NA|TRBV7-6
ASSVRLAGGPEGYNEQF
>NA|TRBV2
ASSEGEQY
>few|TRBV5-4
ASSFLAGREQY
>NA|TRBV15
ATSRDRTSGRSYNEQF
>NA|TRBV21-1
ASTRPGLAGGRKDNEQF
>once|TRBV6-2/TRBV6-3
ASSWDRYEQY
>NA|TRBV6-5
ASSRLDRANYGYT
>NA|TRBV4-1
ASSQGLSGGGPDTQY
>NA|TRBV25-1
ASSGGTGLST
>NA|TRBV6-1
ASSEAMGLVYNEQF
>NA|TRBV18
ASSGQGTNQPQH
>few|TRBV11-3
ASSPSGFTRGEQY
>NA|TRBV30
AWSPHNTGELF
>few|TRBV19
ASSIGTVNGYT
>NA|TRBV5-4
ASSPGTGGHNEQF
>NA|TRBV18
ASSLQDSYNEQF
>NA|TRBV6-5
ASSFHLAGNTGELF
>NA|TRBV27
ASSLEYNTGELF
>NA|TRBV1
TSSVGTPPSYEQY
>few|TRBV25-1
ASIPSGGTEAF
>NA|TRBV4-1
ASSQDMPRGYQETQY
>NA|TRBV3-1/TRBV3-2
ASSLGGKTEAF
>few|TRBV6-5
ASSRAQGNTIY
>NA|TRBV10-3
AISESNSLLQETQY
>NA|TRBV28
ASSFSGRGYNSPLH
>NA|TRBV4-3
ASSQDVRESNYGYT
>NA|TRBV7-2
ASSLNNPTFQPQH
>NA|TRBV7-3
ASSLAGLSNEQF
>few|TRBV2
ASSGDAGIRQPQH
>NA|TRBV7-2
ASSLMTSGSSSYNEQF
>NA|TRBV5-1
ASSTGTSPTDTQY
>NA|TRBV5-6
ASSSALRASGYT